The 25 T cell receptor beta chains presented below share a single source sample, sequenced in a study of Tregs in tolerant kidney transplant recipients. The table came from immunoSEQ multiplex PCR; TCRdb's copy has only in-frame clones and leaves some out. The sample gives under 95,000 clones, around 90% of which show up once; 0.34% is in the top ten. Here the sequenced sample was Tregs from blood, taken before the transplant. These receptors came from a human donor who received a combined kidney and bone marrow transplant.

The CDR3 region has the DNA TGCGCCAGCAGCCAAGCCAGGGCTAGCGGGAGCCATGAGCAGTTCTTC. Protein: CASSQARASGSHEQFF. The chain carries TRBV4-1 and TRBJ2-1, with 10 bases identical to TRBD2. The trim removed 1 base at V and 8 bases at J, leaving 8 bases unmatched. This CDR3 is built from 16 residues. The germline V gene encodes CDR1 MGHRA and CDR2 YSYEKL.

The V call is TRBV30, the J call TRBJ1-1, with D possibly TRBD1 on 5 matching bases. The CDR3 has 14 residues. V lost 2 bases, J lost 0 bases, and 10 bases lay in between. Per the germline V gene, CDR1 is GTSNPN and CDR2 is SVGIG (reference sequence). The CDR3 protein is CAWSFGTLNTEAFF. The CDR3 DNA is TGTGCCTGGAGTTTTGGGACGTTGAACACTGAAGCTTTCTTT.

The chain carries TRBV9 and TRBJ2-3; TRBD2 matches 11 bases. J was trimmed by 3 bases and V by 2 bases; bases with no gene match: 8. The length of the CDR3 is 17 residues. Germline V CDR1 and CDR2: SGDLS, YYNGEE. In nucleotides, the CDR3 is TGTGCCAGCAGCGTGGCCGGGACTAGCGGTTCTACAGATACGCAGTATTTT. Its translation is CASSVAGTSGSTDTQYF.

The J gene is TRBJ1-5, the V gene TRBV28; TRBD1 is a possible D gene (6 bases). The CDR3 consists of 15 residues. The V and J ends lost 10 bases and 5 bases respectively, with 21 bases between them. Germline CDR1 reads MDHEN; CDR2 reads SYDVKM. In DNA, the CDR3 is TGTGCCACCAACGACGACACAGGGTATGATCAGCCCCAGCATTTT. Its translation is CATNDDTGYDQPQHF.

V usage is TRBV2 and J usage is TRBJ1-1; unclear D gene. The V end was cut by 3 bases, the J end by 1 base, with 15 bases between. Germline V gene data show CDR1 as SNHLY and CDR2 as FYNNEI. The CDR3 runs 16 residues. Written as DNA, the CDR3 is TGTGCCAGCAGTGACAACTCCTGGGTAGAGAACACTGAAGCTTTCTTT. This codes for CASSDNSWVENTEAFF.

DNA for the CDR3: TGTGCCAGCAGTTACTCAACAGTCTCTGGGGCCAACGTCCTGACTTTC. Its translation: CASSYSTVSGANVLTF. J is TRBJ2-6 and V is TRBV6-6, with D hard to call. Germline CDR1 reads MNHNY; CDR2 reads SVGAGI (reference sequence). V was shortened by 0 bases and J by 0 bases, with 6 bases between the two germline ends. The CDR3 loop spans 16 amino acids.

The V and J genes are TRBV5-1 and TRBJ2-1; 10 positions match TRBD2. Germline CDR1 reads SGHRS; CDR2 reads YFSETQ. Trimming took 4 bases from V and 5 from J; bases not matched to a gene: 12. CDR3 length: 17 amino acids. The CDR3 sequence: CASSRQLAGNLNNEQFF. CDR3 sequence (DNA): TGCGCCAGCAGCCGCCAACTAGCGGGAAACCTCAACAATGAGCAGTTCTTC.

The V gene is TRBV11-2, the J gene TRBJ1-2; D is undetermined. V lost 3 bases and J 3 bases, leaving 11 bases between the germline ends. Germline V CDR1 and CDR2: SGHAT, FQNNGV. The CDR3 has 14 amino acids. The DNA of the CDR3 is TGTGCCAGCAGCTTCGCCGGGGTCTACTATGGCTACACCTTC. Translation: CASSFAGVYYGYTF.

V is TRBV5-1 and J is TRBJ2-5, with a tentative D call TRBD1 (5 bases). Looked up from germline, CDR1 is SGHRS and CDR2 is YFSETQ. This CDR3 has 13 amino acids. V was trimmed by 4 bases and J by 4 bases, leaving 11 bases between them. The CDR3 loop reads CASSPGFRETQYF. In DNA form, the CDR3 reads TGCGCCAGCAGCCCAGGGTTTCGAGAGACCCAGTACTTC.

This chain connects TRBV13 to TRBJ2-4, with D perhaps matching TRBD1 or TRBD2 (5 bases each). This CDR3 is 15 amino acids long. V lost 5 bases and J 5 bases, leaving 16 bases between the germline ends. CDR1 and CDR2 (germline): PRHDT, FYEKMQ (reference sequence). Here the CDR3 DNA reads TGTGCCAGCAGCCAGCTTTGGGACGCTGAAAACATTCAGTACTTC. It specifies CASSQLWDAENIQYF.

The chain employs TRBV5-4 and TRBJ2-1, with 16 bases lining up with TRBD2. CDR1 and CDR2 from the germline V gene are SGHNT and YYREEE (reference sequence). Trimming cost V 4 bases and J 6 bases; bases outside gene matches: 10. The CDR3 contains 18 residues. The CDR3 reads CASSTPGTSGREGNEQFF. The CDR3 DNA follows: TGTGCCAGCAGCACTCCCGGGACTAGCGGGAGGGAAGGCAATGAGCAGTTCTTC.

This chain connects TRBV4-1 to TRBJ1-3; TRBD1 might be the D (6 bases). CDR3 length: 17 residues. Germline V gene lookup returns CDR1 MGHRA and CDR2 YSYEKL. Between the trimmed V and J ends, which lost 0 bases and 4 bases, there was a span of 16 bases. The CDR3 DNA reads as TGCGCCAGCAGCCAAGAGACGGACAGTTTGGTAGGAAACACCATATATTTT. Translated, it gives CASSQETDSLVGNTIYF.

CDR3: CASSQAGGNTIYF. DNA of the CDR3: TGTGCCAGCAGCCAAGCCGGCGGAAACACCATATATTTT. This chain uses TRBV14 with TRBJ1-3; D is undetermined. Trimming cost V 1 base and J 4 bases, with 5 bases left between them. Germline loops: CDR1 SGHDN, CDR2 FVKESK. The CDR3 is 13 amino acids.

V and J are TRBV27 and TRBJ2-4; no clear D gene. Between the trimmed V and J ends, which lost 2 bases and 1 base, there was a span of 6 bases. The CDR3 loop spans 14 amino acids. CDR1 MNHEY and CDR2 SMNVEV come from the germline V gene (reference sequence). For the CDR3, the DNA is TGTGCCAGCAGTTTAGAAGGGGCCAAAAACATTCAGTACTTC. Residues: CASSLEGAKNIQYF.

In nucleotides, the CDR3 is TGTGCCAGTAGACTCGCTAGGGGGGAACACGGGGAGCTGTTTTTT. This gives the protein CASRLARGEHGELFF. This chain uses TRBV19 with TRBJ2-2; D might be TRBD1 or TRBD2, each matching 6 bases. The V end lost 6 bases, the J end lost 7 bases, and 18 bases lay between the germline ends. This CDR3 region has 15 residues. CDR1 and CDR2 (germline): LNHDA, SQIVND (reference sequence).

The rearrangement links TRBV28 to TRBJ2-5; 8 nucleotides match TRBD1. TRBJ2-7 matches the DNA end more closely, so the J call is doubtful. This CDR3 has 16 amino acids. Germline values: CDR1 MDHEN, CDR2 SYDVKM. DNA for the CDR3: TGTGCCAGCAGCCCACTGGGACAGGCCAGCTCCTACGAGCAGTACTTC. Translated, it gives CASSPLGQASSYEQYF.

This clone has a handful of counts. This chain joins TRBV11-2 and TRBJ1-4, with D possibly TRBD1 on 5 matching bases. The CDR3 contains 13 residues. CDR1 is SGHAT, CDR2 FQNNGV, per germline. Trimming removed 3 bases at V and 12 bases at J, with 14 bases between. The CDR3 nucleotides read TGTGCCAGCAGCTTGAATCTCAGGGCGGAACTGTTTTTT. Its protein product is CASSLNLRAELFF.

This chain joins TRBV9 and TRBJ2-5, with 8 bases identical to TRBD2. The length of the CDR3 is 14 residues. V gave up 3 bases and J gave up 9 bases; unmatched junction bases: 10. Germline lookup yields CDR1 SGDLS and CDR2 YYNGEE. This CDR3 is CASSGAGPGGAQYF. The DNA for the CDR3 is TGTGCCAGCAGCGGCGCAGGTCCCGGGGGGGCCCAGTACTTC.

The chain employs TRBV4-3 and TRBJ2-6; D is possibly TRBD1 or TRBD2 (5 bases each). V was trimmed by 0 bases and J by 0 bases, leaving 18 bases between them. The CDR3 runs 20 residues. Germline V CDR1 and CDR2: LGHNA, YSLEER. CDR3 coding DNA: TGCGCCAGCAGCCAAGAGGGACCATGGGAAATTCTCTCTGGGGCCAACGTCCTGACTTTC. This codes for CASSQEGPWEILSGANVLTF.

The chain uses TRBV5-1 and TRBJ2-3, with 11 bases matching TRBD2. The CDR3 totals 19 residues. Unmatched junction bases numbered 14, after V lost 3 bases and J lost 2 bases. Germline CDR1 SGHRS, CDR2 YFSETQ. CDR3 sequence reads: CASSSTITGTSGLTDTQYF. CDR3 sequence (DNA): TGCGCCAGCAGCTCGACAATAACTGGGACTAGCGGACTCACAGATACGCAGTATTTT.

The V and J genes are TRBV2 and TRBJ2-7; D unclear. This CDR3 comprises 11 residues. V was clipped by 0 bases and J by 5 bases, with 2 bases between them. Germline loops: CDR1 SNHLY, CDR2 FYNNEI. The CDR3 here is CASSEADEQYF. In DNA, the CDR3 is TGTGCCAGCAGTGAAGCGGACGAGCAGTACTTC.

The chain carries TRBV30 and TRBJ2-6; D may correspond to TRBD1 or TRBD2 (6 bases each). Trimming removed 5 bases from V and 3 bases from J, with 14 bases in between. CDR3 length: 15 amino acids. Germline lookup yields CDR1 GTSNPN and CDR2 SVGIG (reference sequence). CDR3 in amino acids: CAWLLGGYGANVLTF. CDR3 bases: TGTGCCTGGCTGTTGGGGGGCTATGGGGCCAACGTCCTGACTTTC.

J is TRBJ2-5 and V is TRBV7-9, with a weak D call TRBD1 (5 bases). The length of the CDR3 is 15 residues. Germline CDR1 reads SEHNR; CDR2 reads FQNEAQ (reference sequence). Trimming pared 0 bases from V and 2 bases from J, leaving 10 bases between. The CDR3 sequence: CASSLAVTVQETQYF. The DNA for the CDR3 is TGTGCCAGCAGCTTAGCCGTGACAGTACAAGAGACCCAGTACTTC.

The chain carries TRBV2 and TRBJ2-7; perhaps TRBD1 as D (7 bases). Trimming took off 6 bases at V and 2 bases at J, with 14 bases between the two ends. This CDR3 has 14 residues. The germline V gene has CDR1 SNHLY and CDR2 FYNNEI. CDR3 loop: CASRAGGLAYEQYF. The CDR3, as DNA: TGTGCCAGCAGGGCAGGGGGACTGGCCTACGAGCAGTACTTC.

The CDR3 here is CASSERRGLALTDTQYF. In nucleotides, the CDR3 is TGTGCCAGCAGTGAAAGGCGGGGACTAGCGCTCACAGATACGCAGTATTTT. The V and J genes are TRBV2 and TRBJ2-3, with TRBD2 matching 10 bases. Trimming cost V 2 bases and J 2 bases; bases outside gene matches: 7. The CDR3 runs 17 residues. The germline gives CDR1 SNHLY, CDR2 FYNNEI.